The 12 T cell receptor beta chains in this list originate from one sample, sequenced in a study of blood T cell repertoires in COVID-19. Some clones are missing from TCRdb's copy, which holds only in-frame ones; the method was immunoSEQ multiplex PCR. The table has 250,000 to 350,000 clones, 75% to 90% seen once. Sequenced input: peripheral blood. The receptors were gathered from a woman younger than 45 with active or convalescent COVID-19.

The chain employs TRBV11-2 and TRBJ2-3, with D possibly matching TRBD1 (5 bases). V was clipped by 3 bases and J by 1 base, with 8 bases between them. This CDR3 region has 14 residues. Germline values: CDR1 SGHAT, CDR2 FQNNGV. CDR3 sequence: CASSLETGTDTQYF. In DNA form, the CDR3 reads TGTGCCAGCAGCTTGGAGACAGGCACAGATACGCAGTATTTT.

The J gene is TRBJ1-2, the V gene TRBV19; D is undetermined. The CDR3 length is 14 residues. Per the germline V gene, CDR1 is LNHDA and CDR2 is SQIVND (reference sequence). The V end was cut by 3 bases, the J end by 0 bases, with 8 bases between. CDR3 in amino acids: CASSISAANYGYTF. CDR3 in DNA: TGTGCCAGTAGTATCTCCGCGGCTAACTATGGCTACACCTTC. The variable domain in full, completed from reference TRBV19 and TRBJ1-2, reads DGGITQSPKYLFRKEGQNVTLSCEQNLNHDAMYWYRQDPGQGLRLIYYSQIVNDFQKGDIAEGYSVSREKKESFPLTVTSAQKNPTAFYLCASSISAANYGYTFGSGTRLTVV.

The CDR3 region is CAINRQANTDTQYF. The CDR3 DNA reads as TGTGCCATCAACAGACAGGCGAACACAGATACGCAGTATTTT. V and J are TRBV10-3 and TRBJ2-3; D possibly corresponds to TRBD1 (6 bases). The ends were cut back, 7 bases at V and 2 bases at J, with 13 bases in the middle. Germline loops: CDR1 ENHRY, CDR2 SYGVKD. The CDR3 runs to 14 residues.

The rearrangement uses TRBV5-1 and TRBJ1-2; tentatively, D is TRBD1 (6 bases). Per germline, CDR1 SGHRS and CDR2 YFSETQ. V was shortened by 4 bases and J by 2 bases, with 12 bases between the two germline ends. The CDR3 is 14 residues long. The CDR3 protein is CASSQGTTNYGYTF. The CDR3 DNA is TGCGCCAGCAGCCAAGGGACAACCAACTATGGCTACACCTTC.

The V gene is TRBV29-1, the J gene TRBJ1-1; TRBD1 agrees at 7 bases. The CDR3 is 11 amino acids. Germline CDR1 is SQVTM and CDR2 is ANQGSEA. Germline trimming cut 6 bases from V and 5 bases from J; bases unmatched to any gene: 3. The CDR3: CSVVQGTEAFF. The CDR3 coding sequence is TGCAGCGTCGTACAGGGGACTGAAGCTTTCTTT. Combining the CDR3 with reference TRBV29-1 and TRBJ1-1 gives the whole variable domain SAVISQKPSRDICQRGTSLTIQCQVDSQVTMMFWYRQQPGQSLTLIATANQGSEATYESGFVIDKFPISRPNLTFSTLTVSNMSPEDSSIYLCSVVQGTEAFFGQGTRLTVV.

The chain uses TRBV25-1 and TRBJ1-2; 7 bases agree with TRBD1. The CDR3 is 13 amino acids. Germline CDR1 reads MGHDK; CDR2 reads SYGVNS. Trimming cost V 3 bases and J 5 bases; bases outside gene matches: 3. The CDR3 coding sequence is TGTGCCAGCAGTGAGCCGGGACAGTATGGCTACACCTTC. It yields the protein CASSEPGQYGYTF.

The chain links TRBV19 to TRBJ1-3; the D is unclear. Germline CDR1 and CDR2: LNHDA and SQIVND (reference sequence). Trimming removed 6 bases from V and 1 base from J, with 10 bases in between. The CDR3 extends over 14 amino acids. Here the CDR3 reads CASRLEVSGNTIYF. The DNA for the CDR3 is TGTGCCAGTAGACTGGAGGTTTCTGGAAACACCATATATTTT.

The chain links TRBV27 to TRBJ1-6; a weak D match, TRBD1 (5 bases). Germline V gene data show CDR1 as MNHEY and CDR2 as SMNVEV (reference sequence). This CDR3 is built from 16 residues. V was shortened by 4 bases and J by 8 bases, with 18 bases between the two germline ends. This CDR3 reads CASSWEGQGSDSPLHF. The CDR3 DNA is TGTGCCAGCAGTTGGGAGGGTCAGGGTTCGGATTCACCCCTCCACTTT.

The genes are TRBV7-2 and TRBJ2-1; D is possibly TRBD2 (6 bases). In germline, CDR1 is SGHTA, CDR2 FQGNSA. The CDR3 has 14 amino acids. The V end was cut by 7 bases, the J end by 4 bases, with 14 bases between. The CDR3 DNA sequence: TGTGCCAGCACTTCGGGGACTGAGTACAATGAGCAGTTCTTC. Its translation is CASTSGTEYNEQFF.

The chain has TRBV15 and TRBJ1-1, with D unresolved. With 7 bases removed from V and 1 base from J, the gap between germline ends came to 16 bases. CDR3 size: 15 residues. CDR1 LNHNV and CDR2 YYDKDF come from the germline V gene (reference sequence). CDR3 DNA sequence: TGTGCCACCACCCCCCGGAGGGTGGGGAACACTGAAGCTTTCTTT. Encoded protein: CATTPRRVGNTEAFF.

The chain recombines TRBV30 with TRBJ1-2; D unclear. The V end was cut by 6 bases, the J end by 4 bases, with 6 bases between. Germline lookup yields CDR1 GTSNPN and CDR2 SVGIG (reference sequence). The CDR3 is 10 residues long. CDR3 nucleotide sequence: TGTGCCTGCGGCGGCTATGGCTACACCTTC. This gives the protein CACGGYGYTF.

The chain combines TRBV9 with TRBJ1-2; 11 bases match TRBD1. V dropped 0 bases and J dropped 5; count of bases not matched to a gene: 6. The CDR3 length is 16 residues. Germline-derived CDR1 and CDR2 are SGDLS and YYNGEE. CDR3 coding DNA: TGTGCCAGCAGCGTAGGAGGGACAGGGGGGCCTTATGGCTACACCTTC. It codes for CASSVGGTGGPYGYTF.